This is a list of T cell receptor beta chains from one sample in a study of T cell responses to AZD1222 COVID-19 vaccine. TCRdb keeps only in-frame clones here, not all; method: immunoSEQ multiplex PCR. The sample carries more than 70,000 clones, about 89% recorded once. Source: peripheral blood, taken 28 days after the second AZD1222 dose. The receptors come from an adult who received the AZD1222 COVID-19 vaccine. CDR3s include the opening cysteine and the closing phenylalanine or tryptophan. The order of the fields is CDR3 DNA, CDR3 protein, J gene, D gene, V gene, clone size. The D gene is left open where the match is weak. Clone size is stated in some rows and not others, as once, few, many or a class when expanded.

TGTGCCAGCAGCCAAGATCGGTTGGCGGATACGCAGTATTTT,CASSQDRLADTQYF,TRBJ2-3,.,TRBV4-2,.
TGTGCCAGCAGCCCCTCCGGGAACCCCTACGAGCAGTACTTC,CASSPSGNPYEQYF,TRBJ2-7,.,TRBV7-7,once
TGTGCCAGCAGCCAAGGGCGAAAACTGTTTTTT,CASSQGRKLFF,TRBJ1-4,.,TRBV16,.
TGTGCCAGCAGCCAAACGGGGGCTTTCCTTGAAGCTTTCTTT,CASSQTGAFLEAFF,TRBJ1-1,.,TRBV3-1/TRBV3-2,.
TGCGCCAGCAGCTTGGGCACTGCCACTCGCTACGAGCAGTACTTC,CASSLGTATRYEQYF,TRBJ2-7,.,TRBV5-1,.
TGTGCCAGCAGCTTGGTGGGACAGGGGGCTCTTTTGCACCAAGAGACCCAGTACTTC,CASSLVGQGALLHQETQYF,TRBJ2-5,TRBD1,TRBV5-4,.
TGTGCCAGCTCACGGGACGAAATCTCCTACAATGAGCAGTTCTTC,CASSRDEISYNEQFF,TRBJ2-1,.,TRBV18,.
TGTGCCAGCAGCTCATACACAACAACTAATGAAAAACTGTTTTTT,CASSSYTTTNEKLFF,TRBJ1-4,.,TRBV11-1,once
TGTGCCAGCCATTCCACACTAGCGGATCCAGGCTATGAGCAGTTCTTC,CASHSTLADPGYEQFF,TRBJ2-1,TRBD2,TRBV13,few
TGTGCCAGCAGCCAAGAAGTGGGTGGGGCCAAAAACATTCAGTACTTC,CASSQEVGGAKNIQYF,TRBJ2-4,.,TRBV14,.
TGTGCCAGCAGTGTCGACCTCCGGGCACCGAGACAGTTCTTC,CASSVDLRAPRQFF,TRBJ2-1,.,TRBV2,.
TGTGCCAGCAGCCGACAGGGTTACTACGAGCAGTACTTC,CASSRQGYYEQYF,TRBJ2-7,TRBD1,TRBV3-1/TRBV3-2,.
TGTGCCAGCAGCTACCGGGACAGGGGGCTTAATGAAAAACTGTTTTTT,CASSYRDRGLNEKLFF,TRBJ1-4,TRBD1,TRBV4-2,.
TGTGCCAGCAGCCCACAGGGGAGTCCTGGGGCCAACGTCCTGACTTTC,CASSPQGSPGANVLTF,TRBJ2-6,TRBD1,TRBV5-4,.
TGTGCCAGTAGTGGGACACCGGGACAGGGACTTAATGAAAAACTGTTTTTT,CASSGTPGQGLNEKLFF,TRBJ1-4,TRBD1,TRBV19,.
TGTGCCAGCAGACGAGACAGGGGGCTAGGTTCACCCCTCCACTTT,CASRRDRGLGSPLHF,TRBJ1-6,TRBD1,TRBV6-5,.
TGTGCCAGTAGCTCCTTAAGGCAGGGACAAACCCAAGAGACCCAGTACTTC,CASSSLRQGQTQETQYF,TRBJ2-5,.,TRBV19,.
TGTGCCAGCAGCCAAGGGTCGCTCAATGAGCAGTTCTTC,CASSQGSLNEQFF,TRBJ2-1,.,TRBV3-1/TRBV3-2,.
TGTGCCAGCAGTGACAGGGTGGCGAACGAGCAGTACTTC,CASSDRVANEQYF,TRBJ2-7,.,TRBV6-1,.
TGTGCCAGCAGCCAAGAATCGCGGGGAGCTTTCTTT,CASSQESRGAFF,TRBJ1-1,.,TRBV3-1/TRBV3-2,.